A single sample gave rise to the 13 T cell receptor beta chains below, sequenced in a study of shared clonotypes between healthy human individuals. The assay was immunoSEQ multiplex PCR, and TCRdb's table has in-frame clones only and misses some. The data show about 1,900,000 clones, about 95% seen once. Naive-designated CD8 cells lacked CD45RO, were positively enriched for CCR7, and omitted terminally differentiated effector memory CD45RA+ cells. Input material: naive CD8+ T cells sorted from blood. The receptors were sampled from a man between 18 and 29 years old in good health.

This chain connects TRBV27 to TRBJ2-3; 8 bases line up with TRBD2. Germline V lookup: CDR1 MNHEY, CDR2 SMNVEV (reference sequence). Unmatched junction bases numbered 6, after V lost 6 bases and J lost 1 base. This CDR3 region has 15 residues. CDR3 region: CASSYLTSGTDTQYF. CDR3 sequence (DNA): TGTGCCAGCAGCTACCTGACTAGCGGCACAGATACGCAGTATTTT.

The genes are TRBV13 and TRBJ2-7; TRBD2 matches 9 bases. Germline CDR1 PRHDT, CDR2 FYEKMQ (reference sequence). The CDR3 sequence is 15 residues long. V lost 3 bases to trimming and J lost 3 bases; unmatched junction nucleotides: 6. Here the CDR3 DNA reads TGTGCCAGCAGCTTCCCGGGACTAGCAAGCTACGAGCAGTACTTC. This sequence encodes CASSFPGLASYEQYF. Looking up the rest from reference TRBV13 and TRBJ2-7 gives the full variable domain: AAGVIQSPRHLIKEKRETATLKCYPIPRHDTVYWYQQGPGQDPQFLISFYEKMQSDKGSIPDRFSAQQFSDYHSELNMSSLELGDSALYFCASSFPGLASYEQYFGPGTRLTVT.

The rearrangement links TRBV7-9 to TRBJ2-7; 10 bases map to TRBD1. The CDR3 contains 16 residues. The germline V gene has CDR1 SEHNR and CDR2 FQNEAQ (reference sequence). V lost 5 bases, J lost 4 bases, and 11 bases stayed unmatched. Written as DNA, the CDR3 is TGTGCCAGCAGCCCCTCCCCGGGACAGGGGATATACGAGCAGTACTTC. This encodes CASSPSPGQGIYEQYF.

The genes are TRBV15 and TRBJ1-5, with D tentatively TRBD1 (6 bases). Trimming removed 1 base at V and 4 bases at J, with 11 bases between. The germline CDR1 and CDR2 sequences are LNHNV and YYDKDF (reference sequence). The CDR3 runs to 15 residues. CDR3 residues: CATSRAPGENQPQHF. The CDR3 DNA is TGTGCCACCAGCAGAGCGCCAGGGGAAAATCAGCCCCAGCATTTT.

The rearrangement uses TRBV30 and TRBJ2-1; D uncertain. Between the trimmed V and J ends, which lost 2 bases and 5 bases, there was a span of 10 bases. In germline, CDR1 is GTSNPN, CDR2 SVGIG (reference sequence). This CDR3 is 13 amino acids long. The DNA of the CDR3 is TGTGCCTGGAGTCTACAGATAGACAATGAGCAGTTCTTC. The encoded protein is CAWSLQIDNEQFF.

The J gene is TRBJ2-1, the V gene TRBV4-3, with D unresolved. V dropped 1 base and J dropped 2 bases, with 6 bases sitting between them. Germline CDR1 is LGHNA and CDR2 is YSLEER. There are 14 residues in the CDR3. CDR3 coding DNA: TGCGCCAGCAGCCAAGGAGTGACCTACAATGAGCAGTTCTTC. This encodes CASSQGVTYNEQFF.

This clone was detected only once. J is TRBJ2-5 and V is TRBV6-1, with D unclear. Germline CDR1 is MNHNS and CDR2 is SASEGT. Trimming shortened V by 1 base and J by 4 bases, and 19 bases separated the two germline ends. The CDR3 consists of 17 residues. CDR3 DNA sequence: TGTGCCAGCAGTGAAGAGGTAGCAGGTACCTCGGGAGAGACCCAGTACTTC. Protein: CASSEEVAGTSGETQYF.

The chain couples TRBV10-3 to TRBJ2-2; D call uncertain. CDR1 and CDR2 from the germline V gene are ENHRY and SYGVKD. The CDR3 loop spans 15 amino acids. The V end was cut by 9 bases, the J end by 1 base, with 15 bases between. The CDR3 DNA sequence: TGTGCCATTCGCGGCTTTACCAAGAACACCGGGGAGCTGTTTTTT. This gives the protein CAIRGFTKNTGELFF.

The chain links TRBV7-9 to TRBJ2-3; TRBD2 agrees at 10 bases. The ends lost 5 bases at V and 0 bases at J; junction bases unmatched: 5. The CDR3 length is 16 residues. CDR1 is SEHNR and CDR2 is FQNEAQ in the germline V gene (reference sequence). As DNA, the CDR3 is TGTGCCAGCAGCGCCTATAGCGGGGGGAGCACAGATACGCAGTATTTT. Protein: CASSAYSGGSTDTQYF.

The genes are TRBV10-3 and TRBJ2-1, with 12 bases matching TRBD2. The CDR3 length is 16 residues. Looked up from germline, CDR1 is ENHRY and CDR2 is SYGVKD. After removal of 4 bases from V and 8 bases from J, the junction contained 9 bases not matched to a gene. The CDR3 DNA is TGTGCCATCAGTGGCCTAGCGGGAGGGTCGGGCGATGAGCAGTTCTTC. Translating gives CAISGLAGGSGDEQFF.

The chain combines TRBV28 with TRBJ2-7, with 9 bases that match TRBD1. This CDR3 comprises 16 residues. V lost 6 bases to trimming and J lost 1 base; unmatched junction nucleotides: 10. The germline V gene encodes CDR1 MDHEN and CDR2 SYDVKM. For the CDR3, the DNA is TGTGCCAGCAGGCGTCTTCCGGGACAGGGTTCCTACGAGCAGTACTTC. Translation: CASRRLPGQGSYEQYF.

J is TRBJ2-1 and V is TRBV25-1; 8 positions agree with TRBD1. Germline lookup yields CDR1 MGHDK and CDR2 SYGVNS. The V gene end was trimmed by 2 bases and the J gene end by 6 bases; junction bases not matched to a gene: 6. This CDR3 contains 15 residues. The CDR3 reads CASSEGQGAPNEQFF. CDR3 in DNA: TGTGCCAGCAGTGAAGGGCAGGGGGCGCCCAATGAGCAGTTCTTC.

V and J are TRBV9 and TRBJ2-7, with D perhaps assigned TRBD1 or TRBD2 (5 bases each). Germline CDR1 reads SGDLS; CDR2 reads YYNGEE. V lost 0 bases to trimming and J lost 5 bases, with 18 bases between them. The CDR3 contains 16 residues. This CDR3 reads CASSVGRDPTLDEQYF. CDR3 bases: TGTGCCAGCAGCGTAGGTAGGGACCCTACTTTGGACGAGCAGTACTTC.